This T cell receptor beta chain was profiled in a study of T cell responses to AZD1222 COVID-19 vaccine (dated by TCRdb to 2020 to 2022). In terms of the full investigation: TCR sequencing covered 233 trial participants: roughly 200 given two doses of AZD1222 and approximately 26 given two doses of MenACWY control vaccine. Enrollment into the trials was organized by age into subgroups of 18-55, 56-69 and 70-plus years, and those subgroups contained approximately 160, 26 and 62 TCR-sequenced participants, respectively. What the study reported, not specific to this receptor: Reportedly, almost half of the unique spike-specific TCRs recognized epitopes lying outside the regions that are mutated in the B.1.351 and B.1.1.7 variants. CD4 TCRs associated with the vaccine covered the entire spike protein, and the dominant responses were in regions 160-218 and 743-854. In the small 56-69-year group, the increase in depth fell short of significance, most likely because of low power. After two AZD1222 doses, both the breadth and the depth of spike-specific TCRs were significantly higher than at day 0 and than in MenACWY recipients. Participants were mostly white British, with more females than males. The authors suggested clonal diversity may have been underestimated. Conclusions about previously exposed vaccinees are limited, since just five or six AZD1222 recipients were seropositive for SARS-CoV-2 at baseline. No day 14 peak-response samples were available, so repertoires were characterized only after the peak T cell response.

The time point label on this specimen signifies: about 28 days (+/-7) after the second vaccine dose. AZD1222 recipients given second doses at about 4 weeks or at about 12 weeks were pooled, since spike-specific TCR depth and breadth were not found to differ between the two schedules. Vaccinee samples came from UK trials COV001 and COV002, including a single-blind randomized controlled phase 2/3 trial of AZD1222 (ChAdOx1 nCoV-19) in healthy adults. For TCRbeta chain sequencing, PBMC samples from trial participants were taken at day 0 and at day 28 after the second dose. The CDR3 regions of human TCRbeta chains were subjected to immunosequencing. The authors' pipeline ran thus. TCRs in the repertoires were compared against a reference library of SARS-CoV-2-specific TCRs that had been generated with the MIRA antigen-specificity platform. Breadth was defined as the fraction of unique TCRs that were SARS-CoV-2-associated, and depth was defined as the fraction of total T cells that were SARS-CoV-2-associated. Using the MIRA data, every spike-specific TCR was mapped to the spike region that the TCR reacted to and assigned to either a CD4 or a CD8 class. Log10-transformed breadth and depth values were compared by one-way ANOVA with Sidak's multiple comparisons tests. TCRdb holds this immuneACCESS table with in-frame rearrangements only. Some clones are missing; in checked studies, unresolved V genes explain under half, and the rest has no known cause. The DNA gave D and trimming, while V, J and clone size come from that table. The sample data list around 140,000 clones, and roughly 87% of these were observed just once. 1.5% to 2% of the sample comes from the top ten.

About this clone itself: Its antigen remains unidentified. Per-base quality was not reported, and no clone a single base away is much larger than it.

Its CDR3 holds 13 amino acids, cysteine through phenylalanine. Kept here is only the CDR3 DNA, which spans 39 bases and is read in frame from base 1. Sequences SGHRS (CDR1) and YFSETQ (CDR2) are obtained from the germline V gene. The trim is 0 bases for V and 0 bases for J, with a gap of 3 bases between the germline ends. Specimen: peripheral blood, collected 28 days after the second AZD1222 dose. This TCR was recovered from an adult who received the AZD1222 COVID-19 vaccine. The chain is made from TRBV5-1 and TRBJ1-1, with no reliable assignment of the D segment. The sequenced DNA is TGCGCCAGCAGCTTGGACCTGAACACTGAAGCTTTCTTT. This codes for CASSLDLNTEAFF. Joined to the reference TRBV5-1 and TRBJ1-1 proteins, this CDR3 gives the full variable domain: KAGVTQTPRYLIKTRGQQVTLSCSPISGHRSVSWYQQTPGQGLQFLFEYFSETQRNKGNFPGRFSGRQFSNSRSEMNVSTLELGDSALYLCASSLDLNTEAFFGQGTRLTVV.